Detailed here is one T cell receptor beta chain. The sample belongs to a study of shared T cell receptors in the human thymus. Assay: immunoSEQ multiplex PCR; the TCRdb copy retains only in-frame clones and omits some. The sample comprises roughly 710,000 clones, approximately 83% of which are singletons, and more than 0.01% rests with the top ten. This same sample was also taken into another study, of human thymus T cells. Per that study: From resections taken during corrective heart surgery, the thymus tissue was obtained. Thymic repertoires from unrelated individuals overlapped highly, related research reported.

This clonotype was obtained from a girl under two years old with a congenital heart defect. What was sequenced was thymocytes.

The CDR3 is CASSLDGRWHSGNTIYF. CDR3 in DNA: TGCGCCAGCAGCTTGGATGGCAGGTGGCATTCTGGAAACACCATATATTTT. The chain combines TRBV5-1 with TRBJ1-3; D remains unclear. CDR1 is SGHRS, CDR2 YFSETQ, per germline. The CDR3 loop spans 17 amino acids. Trimming left V 0 bases short and J 1 base short, with 14 bases between.